This T cell receptor beta chain is drawn from a study of blood T cell repertoires in COVID-19. Study overall: COVID-19 samples, acute and convalescent, were from the United States, Italy and Spain. PBMCs, B-cell-depleted T cells, or T cells were the source of the cDNA or gDNA that made up the material.

Source study methods: Cell counts per sample came from amplifying reference gene primers. Profiling relied on immunoSEQ multiplex PCR, and the TCRdb table lists in-frame clones only, not all of them. V and J calls and clone size follow that table, whereas D and trimming were derived from the DNA. Among about 360,000 clones, around nine tenths were seen once, and the ten largest hold about 7.1%. Germline V lookup: CDR1 SGHAT, CDR2 FQNNGV. The ends were cut back, 0 bases at V and 2 bases at J, with 8 bases in the middle. CDR3 length equals 15 residues. Recruited during active infection, patients (from Seattle) were subsequently followed longitudinally.

V is TRBV11-2 and J is TRBJ1-5; TRBD1 is a possible D gene (5 bases). The sequencing sample was made of peripheral blood. This clonotype was sampled from a woman aged 55-69 years with COVID-19, enrolled during active disease. This CDR3 is CASSLEGAGNQPQHF. CDR3 DNA sequence: TGTGCCAGCAGCTTAGAAGGGGCGGGCAATCAGCCCCAGCATTTT.